The rows below give T cell receptor beta chains drawn from one sample of a study of CD8 T cells in ankylosing spondylitis. Using its own MiXCR run on the 5' RACE reads, TCRdb lists one record per CDR3 protein. The sample has some 100,000 distinct CDR3 sequences, about 8% seen once; the top ten hold approximately 9.7%. The sequenced sample was blood, either unsorted or a sorted T cell fraction (not recorded which). These receptor sequences come from a male donor with ankylosing spondylitis or in good health (not recorded which). CDR3s include the opening cysteine and the closing phenylalanine or tryptophan. Fields, in order: CDR3 protein, CDR3 DNA, J gene, V gene, clone size, D gene. A D gene is named only where the DNA matches it firmly. Clone size appears in some rows only: once, few, many, or a class for an expanded clone.

cdr3_aa: CSTGQGRHNEQFF
cdr3_nt: TGCAGCACGGGACAGGGGCGGCACAATGAGCAGTTCTTC
j_call: TRBJ2-1
v_call: TRBV29-1
clone_size: many
d_call: TRBD1

cdr3_aa: CASSLEQGATGELFF
cdr3_nt: TGCGCCAGCAGCTTGGAACAGGGGGCAACAGGGGAGCTGTTTTTT
j_call: TRBJ2-2
v_call: TRBV5-1
clone_size: many
d_call: TRBD1

cdr3_aa: CASSLAPRGAGDRDTQYF
cdr3_nt: TGTGCCAGCAGCTTAGCCCCCAGGGGGGCGGGAGATAGAGATACGCAGTATTTT
j_call: TRBJ2-3
v_call: TRBV7-2
clone_size: -
d_call: -

cdr3_aa: CSASPPGRYEQYF
cdr3_nt: TGCAGCGCCTCACCCCCGGGACGTTACGAGCAGTACTTC
j_call: TRBJ2-7
v_call: TRBV20-1
clone_size: many
d_call: -

cdr3_aa: CASSLRVHQRYEQYF
cdr3_nt: TGTGCCAGCAGCCTAAGGGTCCACCAGCGGTACGAGCAGTACTTC
j_call: TRBJ2-7
v_call: TRBV7-9
clone_size: many
d_call: -

cdr3_aa: CASSLSWEQYF
cdr3_nt: TGTGCCAGCAGTCTTTCTTGGGAGCAGTACTTC
j_call: TRBJ2-7
v_call: TRBV12-3/TRBV12-4
clone_size: many
d_call: -

cdr3_aa: CASSLVARSWRNEQFF
cdr3_nt: TGTGCCAGCAGCTTAGTCGCTCGAAGTTGGCGGAATGAGCAGTTCTTC
j_call: TRBJ2-1
v_call: TRBV11-2
clone_size: many
d_call: -

cdr3_aa: CATSEQGAPRNEQFF
cdr3_nt: TGTGCCACCAGCGAACAGGGGGCTCCGAGGAATGAGCAGTTCTTC
j_call: TRBJ2-1
v_call: TRBV15
clone_size: many
d_call: TRBD1

cdr3_aa: CSVHEGSGSTQHF
cdr3_nt: TGCAGTGTTCATGAGGGAAGTGGTTCGACCCAGCATTTT
j_call: TRBJ1-5
v_call: TRBV20-1
clone_size: many
d_call: -

cdr3_aa: CSAKTIYGYTF
cdr3_nt: TGCAGCGCCAAAACCATCTATGGCTACACCTTC
j_call: TRBJ1-2
v_call: TRBV29-1
clone_size: many
d_call: -

cdr3_aa: CASSQAHGRGNEQFF
cdr3_nt: TGTGCCAGCAGCCAAGCTCACGGGAGGGGCAATGAGCAGTTCTTC
j_call: TRBJ2-1
v_call: TRBV3-1
clone_size: many
d_call: TRBD2

cdr3_aa: CASSIPSGGVDEQFF
cdr3_nt: TGTGCCAGCAGCATACCTAGCGGGGGGGTGGATGAGCAGTTCTTC
j_call: TRBJ2-1
v_call: TRBV7-8
clone_size: many
d_call: TRBD2

cdr3_aa: CASQDFGSYNEQFF
cdr3_nt: TGTGCCAGCCAAGACTTTGGCTCCTACAATGAGCAGTTCTTC
j_call: TRBJ2-1
v_call: TRBV2
clone_size: few
d_call: -

cdr3_aa: CASSVECRMNTEAFF
cdr3_nt: TGTGCCAGCAGCGTAGAGTGCAGGATGAACACTGAAGCTTTCTTT
j_call: TRBJ1-1
v_call: TRBV9
clone_size: many
d_call: -

cdr3_aa: CASSLIAGGPADTQYF
cdr3_nt: TGTGCCAGCAGCTTGATAGCGGGAGGACCAGCAGATACGCAGTATTTT
j_call: TRBJ2-3
v_call: TRBV7-6
clone_size: many
d_call: TRBD2

cdr3_aa: CASSPGLAGYNEQFF
cdr3_nt: TGTGCCAGCAGCCCGGGACTAGCAGGTTACAATGAGCAGTTCTTC
j_call: TRBJ2-1
v_call: TRBV12-3/TRBV12-4
clone_size: many
d_call: TRBD2

cdr3_aa: CASSLGGIRQPQHF
cdr3_nt: TGTGCCAGCAGTTTAGGAGGGATACGTCAGCCCCAGCATTTT
j_call: TRBJ1-5
v_call: TRBV12-3/TRBV12-4
clone_size: many
d_call: -

cdr3_aa: CASSPEVTDTQYF
cdr3_nt: TGCGCCAGCAGCCCCGAAGTCACAGATACGCAGTATTTT
j_call: TRBJ2-3
v_call: TRBV4-3
clone_size: many
d_call: -

cdr3_aa: CSVGYGTASNQPQHF
cdr3_nt: TGCAGCGTTGGGTACGGGACAGCTAGCAATCAGCCCCAGCATTTT
j_call: TRBJ1-5
v_call: TRBV29-1
clone_size: -
d_call: TRBD1

cdr3_aa: CSVDAANTGELFF
cdr3_nt: TGCAGCGTTGATGCAGCGAACACCGGGGAGCTGTTTTTT
j_call: TRBJ2-2
v_call: TRBV29-1
clone_size: many
d_call: -

cdr3_aa: CASSLGDTYGYTF
cdr3_nt: TGTGCCAGCAGTTTAGGGGACACCTATGGCTACACCTTC
j_call: TRBJ1-2
v_call: TRBV27
clone_size: once
d_call: -

cdr3_aa: CSARDGGLASYEQYF
cdr3_nt: TGCAGTGCTAGAGATGGGGGACTGGCTTCCTACGAGCAGTACTTC
j_call: TRBJ2-7
v_call: TRBV20-1
clone_size: many
d_call: -

cdr3_aa: CSVGGQGRSGELFF
cdr3_nt: TGCAGCGTTGGTGGACAGGGAAGGTCCGGGGAGCTGTTTTTT
j_call: TRBJ2-2
v_call: TRBV29-1
clone_size: many
d_call: TRBD1

cdr3_aa: CASTASVGWDQPQHF
cdr3_nt: TGTGCCAGCACCGCTTCAGTAGGGTGGGATCAGCCCCAGCATTTT
j_call: TRBJ1-5
v_call: TRBV6-2/TRBV6-3
clone_size: many
d_call: -

cdr3_aa: CASSQRGGANTEAFF
cdr3_nt: TGTGCCAGCAGCCAAAGGGGGGGTGCGAACACTGAAGCTTTCTTT
j_call: TRBJ1-1
v_call: TRBV7-9
clone_size: few
d_call: -

cdr3_aa: CSAQRDLGNTIYF
cdr3_nt: TGCAGCGCCCAGCGGGACCTGGGAAACACCATATATTTT
j_call: TRBJ1-3
v_call: TRBV29-1
clone_size: many
d_call: -

cdr3_aa: CASSLSPGGEDTQYF
cdr3_nt: TGCGCCAGCAGCTTGTCCCCTGGCGGCGAAGATACGCAGTATTTT
j_call: TRBJ2-3
v_call: TRBV5-1
clone_size: many
d_call: -

cdr3_aa: CASRDSKETQYF
cdr3_nt: TGCGCCAGCAGGGACAGTAAAGAGACCCAGTACTTC
j_call: TRBJ2-5
v_call: TRBV5-1
clone_size: -
d_call: -

cdr3_aa: CASSASRQGRAGELFF
cdr3_nt: TGTGCCAGTAGCGCCTCCCGACAGGGCCGGGCCGGGGAGCTGTTTTTT
j_call: TRBJ2-2
v_call: TRBV19
clone_size: many
d_call: TRBD1